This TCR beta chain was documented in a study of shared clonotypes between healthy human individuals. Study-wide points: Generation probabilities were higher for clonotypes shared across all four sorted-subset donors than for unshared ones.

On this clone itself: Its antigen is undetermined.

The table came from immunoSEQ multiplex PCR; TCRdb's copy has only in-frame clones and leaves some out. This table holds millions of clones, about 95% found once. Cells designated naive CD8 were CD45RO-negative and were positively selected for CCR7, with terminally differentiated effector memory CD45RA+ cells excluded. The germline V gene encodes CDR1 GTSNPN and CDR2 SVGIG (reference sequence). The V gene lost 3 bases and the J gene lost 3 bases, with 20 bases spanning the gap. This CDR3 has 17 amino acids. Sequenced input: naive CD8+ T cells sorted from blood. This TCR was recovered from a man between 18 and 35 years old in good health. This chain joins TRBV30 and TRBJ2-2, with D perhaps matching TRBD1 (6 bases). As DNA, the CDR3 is TGTGCCTGGAGCTACCGGGCCAACGAGGGGGACACCGGGGAGCTGTTTTTT. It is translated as CAWSYRANEGDTGELFF.